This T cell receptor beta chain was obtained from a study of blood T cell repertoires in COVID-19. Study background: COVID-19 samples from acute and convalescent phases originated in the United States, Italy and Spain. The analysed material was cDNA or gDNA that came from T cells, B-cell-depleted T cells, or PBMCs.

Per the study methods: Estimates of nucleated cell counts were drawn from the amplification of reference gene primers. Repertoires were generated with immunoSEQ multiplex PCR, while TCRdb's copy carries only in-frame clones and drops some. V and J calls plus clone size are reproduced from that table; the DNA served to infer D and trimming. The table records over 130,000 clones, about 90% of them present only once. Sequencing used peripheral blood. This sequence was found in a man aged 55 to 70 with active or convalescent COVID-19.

The CDR3 reads CAISGTSGSKQYF. For the CDR3, the DNA is TGTGCCATCAGTGGGACTAGCGGGTCCAAGCAGTACTTC. The chain has TRBV10-3 and TRBJ2-7; 11 bases are a match to TRBD2. The V segment lost 4 bases and the J segment 8 bases; nucleotides outside the gene matches: 4. CDR3 size: 13 residues. Germline V gives CDR1 ENHRY, CDR2 SYGVKD.